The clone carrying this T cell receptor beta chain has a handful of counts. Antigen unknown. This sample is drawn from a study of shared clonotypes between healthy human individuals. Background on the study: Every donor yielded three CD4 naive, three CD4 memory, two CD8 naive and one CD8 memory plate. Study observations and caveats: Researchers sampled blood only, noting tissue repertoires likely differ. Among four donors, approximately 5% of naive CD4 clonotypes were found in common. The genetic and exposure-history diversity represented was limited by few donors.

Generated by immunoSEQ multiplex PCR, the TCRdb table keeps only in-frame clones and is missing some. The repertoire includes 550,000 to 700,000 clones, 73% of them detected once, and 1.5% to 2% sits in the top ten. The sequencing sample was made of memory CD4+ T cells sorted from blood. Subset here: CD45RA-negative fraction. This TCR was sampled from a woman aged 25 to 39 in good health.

The CDR3 sequence is CASSLGDPSTDTQYF. The CDR3 coding sequence is TGTGCCAGCAGTTTAGGTGACCCTAGCACAGATACGCAGTATTTT. The chain employs TRBV28 and TRBJ2-3, with D unresolved. From germline, CDR1 is MDHEN and CDR2 SYDVKM. Trimming shortened V by 2 bases and J by 0 bases, and 9 bases separated the two germline ends. There are 15 residues in the CDR3. Filled out from reference TRBV28 and TRBJ2-3, the complete variable domain reads DVKVTQSSRYLVKRTGEKVFLECVQDMDHENMFWYRQDPGLGLRLIYFSYDVKMKEKGDIPEGYSVSREKKERFSLILESASTNQTSMYLCASSLGDPSTDTQYFGPGTRLTVL.